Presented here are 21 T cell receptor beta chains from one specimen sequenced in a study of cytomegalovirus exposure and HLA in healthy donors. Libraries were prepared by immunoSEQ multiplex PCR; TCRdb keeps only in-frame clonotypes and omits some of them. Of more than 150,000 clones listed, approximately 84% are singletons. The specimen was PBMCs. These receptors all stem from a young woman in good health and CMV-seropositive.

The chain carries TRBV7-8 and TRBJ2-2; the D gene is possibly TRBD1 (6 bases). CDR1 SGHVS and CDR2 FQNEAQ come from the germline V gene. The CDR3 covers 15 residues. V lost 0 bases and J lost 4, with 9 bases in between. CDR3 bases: TGTGCCAGCAGCTTAGCTGGGGGCCCCACCGGGGAGCTGTTTTTT. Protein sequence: CASSLAGGPTGELFF. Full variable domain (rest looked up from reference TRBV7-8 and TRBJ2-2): GAGVSQSPRYKVAKRGQDVALRCDPISGHVSLFWYQQALGQGPEFLTYFQNEAQLDKSGLPSDRFFAERPEGSVSTLKIQRTQQEDSAVYLCASSLAGGPTGELFFGEGSRLTVL.

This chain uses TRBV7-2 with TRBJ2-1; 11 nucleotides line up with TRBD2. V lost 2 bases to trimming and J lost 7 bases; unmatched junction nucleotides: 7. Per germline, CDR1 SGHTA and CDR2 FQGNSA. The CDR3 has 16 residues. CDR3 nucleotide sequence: TGTGCCAGCAGCTTACACCGACTAGCGGGACTAAATGAGCAGTTCTTC. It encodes CASSLHRLAGLNEQFF.

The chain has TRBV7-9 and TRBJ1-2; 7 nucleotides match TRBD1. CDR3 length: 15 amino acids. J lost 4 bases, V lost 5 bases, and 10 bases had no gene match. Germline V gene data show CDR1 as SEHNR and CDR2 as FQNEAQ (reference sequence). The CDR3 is CASSPLEGQFYGYTF. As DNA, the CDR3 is TGTGCCAGCAGCCCACTTGAGGGACAGTTCTATGGCTACACCTTC.

CDR3 in DNA: TGTGCCAGCAGCCAAGTTGGCCCCCCGAACACCATATATTTT. This codes for CASSQVGPPNTIYF. This chain links TRBV14 with TRBJ1-3; D is unclear. Germline lookup yields CDR1 SGHDN and CDR2 FVKESK. V lost 1 base and J 7 bases, leaving 11 bases between the germline ends. CDR3 length: 14 amino acids.

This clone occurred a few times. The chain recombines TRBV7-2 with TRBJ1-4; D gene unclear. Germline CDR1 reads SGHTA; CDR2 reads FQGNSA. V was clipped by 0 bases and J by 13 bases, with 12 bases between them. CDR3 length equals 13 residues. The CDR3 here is CASSLARELRLFF. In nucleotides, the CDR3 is TGTGCCAGCAGCTTAGCGAGGGAATTAAGACTGTTTTTT. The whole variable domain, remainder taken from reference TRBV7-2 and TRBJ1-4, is GAGVSQSPSNKVTEKGKDVELRCDPISGHTALYWYRQSLGQGLEFLIYFQGNSAPDKSGLPSDRFSAERTGGSVSTLTIQRTQQEDSAVYLCASSLARELRLFFGSGTQLSVL.

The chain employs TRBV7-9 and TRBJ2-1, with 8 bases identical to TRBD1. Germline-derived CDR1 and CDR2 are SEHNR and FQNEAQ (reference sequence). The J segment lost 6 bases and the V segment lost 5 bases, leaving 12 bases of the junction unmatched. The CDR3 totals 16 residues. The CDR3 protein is CASSPQGPTGGNEQFF. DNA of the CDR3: TGTGCCAGCAGCCCCCAGGGCCCCACAGGGGGCAATGAGCAGTTCTTC. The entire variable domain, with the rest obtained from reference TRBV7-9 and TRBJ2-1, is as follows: DTGVSQNPRHKITKRGQNVTFRCDPISEHNRLYWYRQTLGQGPEFLTYFQNEAQLEKSRLLSDRFSAERPKGSFSTLEIQRTEQGDSAMYLCASSPQGPTGGNEQFFGPGTRLTVL.

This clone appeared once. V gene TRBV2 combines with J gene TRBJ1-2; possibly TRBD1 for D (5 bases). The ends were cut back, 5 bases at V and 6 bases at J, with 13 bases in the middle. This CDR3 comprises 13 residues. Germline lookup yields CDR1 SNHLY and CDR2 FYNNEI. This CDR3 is CASSRAGGNGYTF. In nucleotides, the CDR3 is TGTGCCAGCAGTCGGGCGGGGGGAAATGGCTACACCTTC.

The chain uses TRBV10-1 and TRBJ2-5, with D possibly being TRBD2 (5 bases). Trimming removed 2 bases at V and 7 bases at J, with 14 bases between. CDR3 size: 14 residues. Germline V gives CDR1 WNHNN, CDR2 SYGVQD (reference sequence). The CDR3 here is CASSEAGSETTQYF. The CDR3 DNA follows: TGCGCCAGCAGTGAGGCGGGCTCGGAGACGACCCAGTACTTC.

CDR3 sequence reads: CSARAGYEQYF. The CDR3 region has the DNA TGCAGTGCCCGTGCAGGGTACGAGCAGTACTTC. This chain connects TRBV20-1 to TRBJ2-7; a weak D match, TRBD1 (5 bases). CDR1 DFQATT and CDR2 SNEGSKA come from the germline V gene (reference sequence). The ends were cut back, 6 bases at V and 4 bases at J, with 10 bases in the middle. The length of the CDR3 is 11 residues.

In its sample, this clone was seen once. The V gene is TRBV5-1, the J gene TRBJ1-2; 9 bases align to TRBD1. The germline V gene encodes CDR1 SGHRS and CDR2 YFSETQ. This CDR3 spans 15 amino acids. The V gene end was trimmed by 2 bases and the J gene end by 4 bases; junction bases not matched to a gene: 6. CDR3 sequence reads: CASSLTGGDGYGYTF. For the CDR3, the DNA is TGCGCCAGCAGCTTAACAGGGGGCGATGGCTATGGCTACACCTTC.

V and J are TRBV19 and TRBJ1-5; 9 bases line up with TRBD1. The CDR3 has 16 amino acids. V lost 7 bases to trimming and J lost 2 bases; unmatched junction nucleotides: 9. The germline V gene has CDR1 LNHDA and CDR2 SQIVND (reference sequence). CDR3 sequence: CASNSYRDRGNQPQHF. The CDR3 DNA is TGTGCCAGTAATTCCTACCGGGACAGGGGCAATCAGCCCCAGCATTTT.

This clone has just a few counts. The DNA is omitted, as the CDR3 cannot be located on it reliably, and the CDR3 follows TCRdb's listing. Here the CDR3 reads CASSKVGQGSRYF. The V and J genes are TRBV11-2 and TRBJ2-7; the table's D gene call, TRBD1, was not cross checked with the DNA. Ends included, the CDR3 has 13 residues. Looked up from germline, CDR1 is SGHAT and CDR2 is FQNNGV.

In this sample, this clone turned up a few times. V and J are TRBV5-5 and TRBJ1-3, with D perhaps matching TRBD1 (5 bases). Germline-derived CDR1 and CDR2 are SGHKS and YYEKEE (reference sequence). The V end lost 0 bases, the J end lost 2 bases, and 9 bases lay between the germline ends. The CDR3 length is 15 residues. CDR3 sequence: CASSLEGVTGNTIYF. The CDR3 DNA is TGTGCCAGCAGCTTGGAAGGGGTCACTGGAAACACCATATATTTT.

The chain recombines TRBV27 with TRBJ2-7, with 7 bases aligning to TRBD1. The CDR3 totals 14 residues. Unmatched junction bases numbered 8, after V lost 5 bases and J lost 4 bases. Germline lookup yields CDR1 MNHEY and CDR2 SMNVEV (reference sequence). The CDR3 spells CASSPGTASYEQYF. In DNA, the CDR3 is TGTGCCAGCAGTCCTGGGACAGCTTCTTACGAGCAGTACTTC.

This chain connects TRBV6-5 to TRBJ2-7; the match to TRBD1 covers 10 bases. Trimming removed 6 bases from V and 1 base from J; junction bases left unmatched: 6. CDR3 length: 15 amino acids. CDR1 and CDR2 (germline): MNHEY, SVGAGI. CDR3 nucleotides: TGTGCCAGCAGGCAGGACAGGGGGGGTTCCTACGAGCAGTACTTC. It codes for CASRQDRGGSYEQYF.

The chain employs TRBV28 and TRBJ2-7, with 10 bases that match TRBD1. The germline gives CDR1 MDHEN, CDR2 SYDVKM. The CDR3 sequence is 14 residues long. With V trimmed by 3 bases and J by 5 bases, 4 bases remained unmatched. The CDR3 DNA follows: TGTGCCAGCAGTTTTAGAGACAGGGGGCACGAGCAGTACTTC. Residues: CASSFRDRGHEQYF. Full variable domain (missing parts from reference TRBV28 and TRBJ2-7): DVKVTQSSRYLVKRTGEKVFLECVQDMDHENMFWYRQDPGLGLRLIYFSYDVKMKEKGDIPEGYSVSREKKERFSLILESASTNQTSMYLCASSFRDRGHEQYFGPGTRLTVT.

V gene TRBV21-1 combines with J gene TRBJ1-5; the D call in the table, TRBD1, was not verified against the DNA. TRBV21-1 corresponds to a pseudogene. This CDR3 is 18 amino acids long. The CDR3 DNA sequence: TGTGCCAGCAGCAGACACCCAACAACAGGGGGCTACAATCAGCCCCAGCATTTT. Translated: CASSRHPTTGGYNQPQHF.

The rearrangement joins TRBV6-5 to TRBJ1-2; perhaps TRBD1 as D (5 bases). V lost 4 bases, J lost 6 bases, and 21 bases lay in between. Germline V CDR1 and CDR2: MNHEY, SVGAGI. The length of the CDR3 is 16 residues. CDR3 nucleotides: TGTGCCAGCAGTTCAATTCTAAGGGGCCCCCGGGATGGCTACACCTTC. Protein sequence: CASSSILRGPRDGYTF.

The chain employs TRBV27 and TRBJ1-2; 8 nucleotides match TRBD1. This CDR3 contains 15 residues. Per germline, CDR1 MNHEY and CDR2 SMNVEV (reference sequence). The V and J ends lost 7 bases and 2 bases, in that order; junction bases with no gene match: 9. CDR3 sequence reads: CASTLTGARNYGYTF. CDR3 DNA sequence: TGTGCCAGCACCCTGACAGGGGCGCGGAACTATGGCTACACCTTC.

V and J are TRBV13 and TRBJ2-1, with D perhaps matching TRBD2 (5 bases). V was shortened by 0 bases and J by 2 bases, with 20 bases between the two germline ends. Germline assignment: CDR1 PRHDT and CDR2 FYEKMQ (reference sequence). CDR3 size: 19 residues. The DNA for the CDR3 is TGTGCCAGCAGCTTAGGCACACGAGGTCCCCGAGGGACCTACAATGAGCAGTTCTTC. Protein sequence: CASSLGTRGPRGTYNEQFF.

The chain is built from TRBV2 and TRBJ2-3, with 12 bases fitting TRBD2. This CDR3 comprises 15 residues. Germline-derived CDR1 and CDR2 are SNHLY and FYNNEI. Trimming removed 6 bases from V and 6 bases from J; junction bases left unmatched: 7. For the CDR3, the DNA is TGTGCCAGCAGAGCTAGCGGGGGGGCCGGGGATACGCAGTATTTT. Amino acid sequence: CASRASGGAGDTQYF.